This T cell receptor beta chain was identified during a study of shared clonotypes between healthy human individuals. Whole-study results and caveats: Only blood was sampled, and tissue TCR repertoires likely differ from blood ones.

Germline assignment: CDR1 SGDLS and CDR2 YYNGEE. The V and J ends lost 4 bases and 0 bases respectively, with 8 bases between them. This CDR3 contains 14 residues. With respect to this clone: Its antigen is undetermined.

Per sorted-subset replicate PCR, input was approximately 0.2 ug DNA, representing tens of thousands of T cell genomes. Data came from immunoSEQ multiplex PCR; TCRdb stores just in-frame clones and leaves some out. The sample contains more than 550,000 clones, roughly 87% of which appear only once. The sample consisted of memory CD8+ T cells from PBMCs. The subset was: CD45RO+ cells pooled with CCR7-negative TemRA cells. This clonotype originated in a man between 18 and 35 years old in good health. Some clones in this sample may be carry-over from other donors' samples. The chain has TRBV9 and TRBJ1-5; D gene uncertain. The DNA of the CDR3 is TGTGCCAGCAGCCCCTCGGATAGCAATCAGCCCCAGCATTTT. It is translated as CASSPSDSNQPQHF.